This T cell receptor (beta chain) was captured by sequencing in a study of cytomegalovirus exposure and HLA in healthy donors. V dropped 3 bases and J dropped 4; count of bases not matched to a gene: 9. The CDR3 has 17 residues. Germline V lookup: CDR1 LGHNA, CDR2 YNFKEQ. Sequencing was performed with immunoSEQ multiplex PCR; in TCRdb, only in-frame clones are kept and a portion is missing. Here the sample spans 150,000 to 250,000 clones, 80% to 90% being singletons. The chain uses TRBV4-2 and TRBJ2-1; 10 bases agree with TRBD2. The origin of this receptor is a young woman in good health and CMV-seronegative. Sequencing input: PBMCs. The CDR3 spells CASSQGLAGVTYNEQFF. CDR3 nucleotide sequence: TGTGCCAGCAGCCAGGGGCTAGCGGGAGTTACGTACAATGAGCAGTTCTTC.